Detailed here is one T cell receptor beta chain. This entry comes from a study of CD8 T cells in Susac syndrome. Peripheral blood CD8+ and CD4+ T cells were profiled by TCR beta sequencing. When the RNA was reverse transcribed, random hexamers were used with an input of 0.5 to 1 ug. TCRdb re-analysed the immunoSEQ multiplex PCR reads in MiXCR, keeping a single row per CDR3 protein. The repertoire holds 90,000 to 150,000 distinct CDR3 sequences, 85% to 95% seen once, with about 0.11% in the top ten. CDR3 length: 13 residues. CDR1 is SNHLY and CDR2 is FYNNEI in the germline V gene. V trimming: 6 bases; J trimming: 4 bases; junction bases outside the gene matches: 2.

The V and J genes are TRBV2 and TRBJ2-2, with 7 bases lining up with TRBD1. The sequenced material came from CD8+ T cells from PBMCs. The sequence was collected from a human donor in good health. CDR3 amino acids: CASRQGSTGELFF. CDR3 in DNA: TGTGCCAGCAGACAGGGGAGCACCGGGGAGCTGTTTTTT.